These T cell receptor beta chains were read from a single sample in a study of blood T cell repertoires in COVID-19. TCRdb keeps only in-frame clones here, not all; method: immunoSEQ multiplex PCR. The table lists approximately 260,000 clones, about 88% of them singletons. The sequenced material came from peripheral blood. The source is a young man with active or convalescent COVID-19. CDR3s include the opening cysteine and the closing phenylalanine or tryptophan. The order of the fields is J gene, D gene, V gene, clone size, CDR3 DNA, CDR3 protein. The D gene is left open where the match is weak. For some rows the clone size is stated as once, few or many, or as a class when expanded; others skip it.

J: TRBJ2-3; D: NA; V: TRBV2; size: NA; DNA: TGTGCCAGCAGTGAAGAGGAGCTGACTAGAGTTTTAGATACGCAGTATTTT; CDR3: CASSEEELTRVLDTQYF
J: TRBJ2-5; D: NA; V: TRBV5-1; size: NA; DNA: TGCGCCAGCAGCTTGCAGCGGACCCAAGAGACCCAGTACTTC; CDR3: CASSLQRTQETQYF
J: TRBJ1-1; D: NA; V: TRBV7-8; size: NA; DNA: TGTGCCAGCAGCTTACAGGCTGAAGCTTTCTTT; CDR3: CASSLQAEAFF
J: TRBJ2-7; D: TRBD1; V: TRBV18; size: NA; DNA: TGTGCCAGCTCACCGGACAGGGGGACGTCCTACGAGCAGTACTTC; CDR3: CASSPDRGTSYEQYF
J: TRBJ1-5; D: NA; V: TRBV19; size: NA; DNA: TGTGCCAGTAGTTCGACGGGATATAGCAATCAGCCCCAGCATTTT; CDR3: CASSSTGYSNQPQHF
J: TRBJ2-3; D: NA; V: TRBV7-9; size: NA; DNA: TGTGCCAGCAGGGGGAGCGGGCCAGATACGCAGTATTTT; CDR3: CASRGSGPDTQYF
J: TRBJ2-2; D: TRBD1; V: TRBV7-3; size: NA; DNA: TGTGCCAGCAGCCGGGACAGGGCCGGGGAGCTGTTTTTT; CDR3: CASSRDRAGELFF
J: TRBJ2-3; D: NA; V: TRBV6-5; size: NA; DNA: TGTGCCAGCAGTTTGAGAGGAGATACGCAGTATTTT; CDR3: CASSLRGDTQYF
J: TRBJ2-2; D: TRBD2; V: TRBV7-9; size: NA; DNA: TGTGCCAGCAAACCAGCGGGAGGGTACTCCGGGGAGCTGTTTTTT; CDR3: CASKPAGGYSGELFF
J: TRBJ2-7; D: TRBD2; V: TRBV11-2; size: NA; DNA: TGTGCCAGCATCCCTAGCGGGAGCTCCTCCCCTCTAGAGCAGTACTTC; CDR3: CASIPSGSSSPLEQYF
J: TRBJ2-7; D: NA; V: TRBV28; size: NA; DNA: TGTGCCAGCGGGGGGGGCCTAGACGAGCAGTACTTC; CDR3: CASGGGLDEQYF
J: TRBJ2-7; D: NA; V: TRBV18; size: NA; DNA: TGTGCCAGCTCGTCGATCCAGGGTTACGAGCAGTACTTC; CDR3: CASSSIQGYEQYF
J: TRBJ1-4; D: NA; V: TRBV11-2; size: NA; DNA: TGTGCCAGCAGACATGGTAGGTTAACAGCAACTAATGAAAAACTGTTTTTT; CDR3: CASRHGRLTATNEKLFF
J: TRBJ1-4; D: NA; V: TRBV5-1; size: few; DNA: TGCGCCAGCAGCTTGGATCCGACAGGCCCCAGGGCCTATGAAAAACTGTTTTTT; CDR3: CASSLDPTGPRAYEKLFF
J: TRBJ2-5; D: TRBD2; V: TRBV5-1; size: NA; DNA: TGCGCCAGCAGCTCCCGACAATCTCCTGGTCAGCGGGGGGGGAAGGGGACCCAGTACTTC; CDR3: CASSSRQSPGQRGGKGTQYF
J: TRBJ2-3; D: TRBD2; V: TRBV5-5; size: NA; DNA: TGTGCCAGCAGCTTGGGTTGGACTAGCGGGGGTTTAGATACGCAGTATTTT; CDR3: CASSLGWTSGGLDTQYF
J: TRBJ2-3; D: NA; V: TRBV5-4; size: once; DNA: TGTGCCAGCAGCTTGGCCCGTGGCTCCAGGACAGATACGCAGTATTTT; CDR3: CASSLARGSRTDTQYF
J: TRBJ1-4; D: TRBD1; V: TRBV5-1; size: NA; DNA: TGCGCCAGCAGCCTTGGACAGGCAACTAATGAAAAACTGTTTTTT; CDR3: CASSLGQATNEKLFF
J: TRBJ1-2; D: NA; V: TRBV9; size: NA; DNA: TGTGCCAGCAGCTCCCGGGACACAAGCTATGGCTACACCTTC; CDR3: CASSSRDTSYGYTF
J: TRBJ2-3; D: NA; V: TRBV3-1/TRBV3-2; size: NA; DNA: TGTGCCAGCAGCCAAGAGACAGGAGGCACAGATACGCAGTATTTT; CDR3: CASSQETGGTDTQYF
J: TRBJ2-5; D: NA; V: TRBV7-6; size: NA; DNA: TGTGCCAGCAGCTTAGGTGGGGGGGCTGGGGAGACCCAGTACTTC; CDR3: CASSLGGGAGETQYF
J: TRBJ2-1; D: TRBD1; V: TRBV4-3; size: NA; DNA: TGCGCCAGCAGCCAAAGGTTGGGCTGGGACAGGGCGCGATTCCAACATTTATGGCAGTTCTTC; CDR3: CASSQRLGWDRARFQHLWQFF